Following are 31 T cell receptor beta chains from one sample sequenced in a study of regulatory and conventional T cells in RAG deficiency. Assay used: immunoSEQ multiplex PCR; TCRdb lists only in-frame clones, some missing. The data contain 30,000 to 40,000 clones, about 89% of them singletons. The same sample was also used in a study of regulatory T cells. That paper notes: Primers: 52 TRBV forward and 13 TRBJ reverse.

The sequencing input was CD8+ T cells sorted from blood. These receptors originate from a human donor in good health.

In its sample, this clone was seen once. The chain carries TRBV29-1 and TRBJ1-1; 7 nucleotides match TRBD1. With 3 bases clipped from V and 4 bases from J, the junction kept 5 bases outside the gene matches. CDR1 is SQVTM and CDR2 is ANQGSEA in the germline V gene. The CDR3 sequence is 13 residues long. The CDR3, as DNA: TGCAGCGTTGAGACAGGGTCAGGCACTGAAGCTTTCTTT. Its protein product is CSVETGSGTEAFF.

The V call is TRBV29-1, the J call TRBJ1-1; D not resolved. V dropped 7 bases and J dropped 0 bases, with 12 bases sitting between them. This CDR3 has 13 residues. Per germline, CDR1 SQVTM and CDR2 ANQGSEA. This chain's CDR3 is CSGSQLMNTEAFF. The DNA for the CDR3 is TGCAGCGGATCACAGCTCATGAACACTGAAGCTTTCTTT.

V and J are TRBV5-1 and TRBJ1-1; D not certain. V was trimmed by 3 bases and J by 0 bases, leaving 9 bases between them. The CDR3 is 14 residues long. The germline V gene has CDR1 SGHRS and CDR2 YFSETQ. Here the CDR3 reads CASSWATVNTEAFF. The DNA of the CDR3 is TGCGCCAGCAGCTGGGCTACAGTGAACACTGAAGCTTTCTTT. Variable domain in full (rest from reference TRBV5-1 and TRBJ1-1): KAGVTQTPRYLIKTRGQQVTLSCSPISGHRSVSWYQQTPGQGLQFLFEYFSETQRNKGNFPGRFSGRQFSNSRSEMNVSTLELGDSALYLCASSWATVNTEAFFGQGTRLTVV.

The chain recombines TRBV28 with TRBJ1-1, with 12 bases lining up with TRBD1. The CDR3 consists of 15 residues. CDR1 MDHEN and CDR2 SYDVKM come from the germline V gene. The V gene end was trimmed by 6 bases and the J gene end by 1 base; junction bases not matched to a gene: 3. The CDR3 DNA follows: TGTGCCAGCAGGGGACAGGGGGCTCCGAACACTGAAGCTTTCTTT. It encodes CASRGQGAPNTEAFF.

V usage is TRBV5-1 and J usage is TRBJ2-5; possibly TRBD2 for D (5 bases). TRBJ2-7 matches the DNA end more closely, so the J call is doubtful. CDR3 length equals 16 residues. The V gene's germline CDR1 is SGHRS and CDR2 YFSETQ. CDR3 protein: CASSLSVLPDFYEQYF. CDR3 coding DNA: TGCGCCAGCAGCTTGTCTGTCTTACCGGACTTCTACGAGCAGTACTTC.

The chain employs TRBV7-3 and TRBJ1-6; D may be TRBD1 (5 bases). Germline V gene data show CDR1 as SGHTA and CDR2 as FQGTGA. The germline V and J ends were trimmed by 1 base and 9 bases, with 16 bases remaining between them. The CDR3 has 16 amino acids. Written as DNA, the CDR3 is TGTGCCAGCAGCTTAAACGCAGGGTCGCGGGGTTCACCCCTCCACTTT. Translated: CASSLNAGSRGSPLHF.

CDR3 coding DNA: TGTGCCAGCAGCACGATACGGACGGCTGGTGGAGGGGTTGAGCAGTTCTTC. Protein sequence: CASSTIRTAGGGVEQFF. The chain uses TRBV7-9 and TRBJ2-1; maybe TRBD2 (6 bases). V dropped 5 bases and J dropped 9 bases, with 26 bases sitting between them. This CDR3 is 17 amino acids long. From germline, CDR1 is SEHNR and CDR2 FQNEAQ (reference sequence). The complete variable domain, with remaining parts taken from reference TRBV7-9 and TRBJ2-1, reads DTGVSQNPRHKITKRGQNVTFRCDPISEHNRLYWYRQTLGQGPEFLTYFQNEAQLEKSRLLSDRFSAERPKGSFSTLEIQRTEQGDSAMYLCASSTIRTAGGGVEQFFGPGTRLTVL.

V and J are TRBV19 and TRBJ1-5; 7 nucleotides line up with TRBD1. The CDR3 runs to 15 residues. Germline V CDR1 and CDR2: LNHDA, SQIVND (reference sequence). Germline trimming cut 5 bases from V and 7 bases from J; bases unmatched to any gene: 11. CDR3 residues: CASSSNAGGRQPQHF. In nucleotides, the CDR3 is TGTGCCAGTAGTTCCAATGCAGGGGGACGACAGCCCCAGCATTTT.

The V and J genes are TRBV5-1 and TRBJ2-7; a possible D gene is TRBD2 (6 bases). CDR1 is SGHRS, CDR2 YFSETQ, per germline. CDR3 length: 14 residues. The V and J ends lost 0 bases and 5 bases respectively, with 12 bases between them. In nucleotides, the CDR3 is TGCGCCAGCAGCTTGGTGGGAGGTCGCCACGAGCAGTACTTC. Protein product: CASSLVGGRHEQYF.

J is TRBJ2-1 and V is TRBV14, with 11 bases lining up with TRBD1. The CDR3 sequence is 16 residues long. V was clipped by 4 bases and J by 7 bases; unmatched bases: 9. From germline, CDR1 is SGHDN and CDR2 FVKESK. CDR3 sequence (DNA): TGTGCCAGCAGCCGGACCGGACAGGGGGCGTTTAATGAGCAGTTCTTC. Translated: CASSRTGQGAFNEQFF.

The chain couples TRBV5-1 to TRBJ1-4, with 11 bases that match TRBD1. J lost 8 bases, V lost 1 base, and 4 bases had no gene match. Germline assignment: CDR1 SGHRS and CDR2 YFSETQ. The CDR3 consists of 15 residues. The chain's CDR3 is CASSLTGQGGEKLFF. In DNA form, the CDR3 reads TGCGCCAGCAGCTTGACGGGACAGGGGGGAGAAAAACTGTTTTTT.

The chain recombines TRBV5-3 with TRBJ1-3; D is ambiguous. TRBV5-3 belongs to the ORF category, with a function that is uncertain. The CDR3 spans 18 residues. V was clipped by 0 bases and J by 0 bases, with 16 bases between them. The CDR3 sequence is CARSLESASVGSGNTIYF. The CDR3, as DNA: TGTGCCAGAAGCTTGGAGTCGGCGTCGGTCGGCTCTGGAAACACCATATATTTT.

The chain carries TRBV30 and TRBJ2-7; D perhaps matches TRBD1 (5 bases). This CDR3 has 13 amino acids. Trimming pared 2 bases from V and 7 bases from J, leaving 15 bases between. Germline CDR1 GTSNPN, CDR2 SVGIG (reference sequence). DNA for the CDR3: TGTGCCTGGAGTCGTCAGGGTAAGGGGGAGCAGTACTTC. Translation: CAWSRQGKGEQYF.

The chain recombines TRBV6-1 with TRBJ1-1; no firm D call. V was pared by 7 bases and J by 0 bases, with 3 bases between. The CDR3 is 11 amino acids. Germline CDR1 and CDR2: MNHNS and SASEGT. The CDR3 DNA sequence: TGTGCCAGCACTATGAACACTGAAGCTTTCTTT. Its protein product is CASTMNTEAFF.

This chain joins TRBV11-3 and TRBJ2-3; D gene ambiguous. The CDR3 extends over 12 amino acids. Deletions cut 4 bases from V and 10 bases from J, with 12 bases between. Germline V gene data show CDR1 as SGHNT and CDR2 as YENEEA. Here the CDR3 reads CASSSDRPAQYF. In DNA form, the CDR3 reads TGTGCCAGCAGCTCGGACCGACCAGCGCAGTATTTT.

The count of this clone is one. The chain carries TRBV25-1 and TRBJ2-7, with 13 bases that match TRBD2. Germline assignment: CDR1 MGHDK and CDR2 SYGVNS. The CDR3 runs to 15 residues. The J segment lost 3 bases and the V segment lost 4 bases, leaving 3 bases of the junction unmatched. DNA for the CDR3: TGTGCCAGCAGTGCTGGGACTAGCGGGAACTACGAGCAGTACTTC. Amino acids: CASSAGTSGNYEQYF.

The rearrangement links TRBV2 to TRBJ1-2; a possible D gene is TRBD1 (5 bases). Trimming took off 6 bases at V and 4 bases at J, with 15 bases between the two ends. The CDR3 extends over 14 amino acids. CDR1 and CDR2 from the germline V gene are SNHLY and FYNNEI. The CDR3 coding sequence is TGTGCCAGCAGGGAGATCGGGGGGGTCTATGGCTACACCTTC. It translates to CASREIGGVYGYTF.

The V gene is TRBV6-5, the J gene TRBJ2-5, with D possibly matching TRBD1 (6 bases). The J call may be wrong; the DNA end is better matched by TRBJ2-7. Per germline, CDR1 MNHEY and CDR2 SVGAGI. This CDR3 contains 15 residues. The CDR3 DNA follows: TGTGCCAGCAGTTACTATCGGACAGTCTTCTACGAGCAGTACTTC. Encoded protein: CASSYYRTVFYEQYF.

The chain recombines TRBV12-5 with TRBJ1-6, with D uncertain. The CDR3 has 12 amino acids. The V gene's germline CDR1 is LGHNT and CDR2 FRNRAP. V lost 8 bases, J lost 7 bases, and 9 bases lay in between. The CDR3 bases are TGTGCTAGTTCTGTTGACAATTCACCCCTCCACTTT. Protein: CASSVDNSPLHF.

This sequence joins TRBV19 and TRBJ1-1; D call uncertain. Germline CDR1 reads LNHDA; CDR2 reads SQIVND (reference sequence). The CDR3 has 13 amino acids. V lost 5 bases to trimming and J lost 0 bases, with 7 bases between them. As DNA, the CDR3 is TGTGCCAGTAGTCAAGGGCTGAACACTGAAGCTTTCTTT. It specifies CASSQGLNTEAFF. The variable domain in full, with the rest retrieved from reference TRBV19 and TRBJ1-1, is DGGITQSPKYLFRKEGQNVTLSCEQNLNHDAMYWYRQDPGQGLRLIYYSQIVNDFQKGDIAEGYSVSREKKESFPLTVTSAQKNPTAFYLCASSQGLNTEAFFGQGTRLTVV.

The chain links TRBV7-8 to TRBJ2-1, with unresolved D. V lost 0 bases to trimming and J lost 7 bases, with 7 bases between them. Germline-derived CDR1 and CDR2 are SGHVS and FQNEAQ. The CDR3 has 13 amino acids. The DNA for the CDR3 is TGTGCCAGCAGCTTAGCAGGAAGGAATGAGCAGTTCTTC. It specifies CASSLAGRNEQFF.

The CDR3 DNA is TGTGCCTACACCACTTCTCCAGGGGGGGCCTATGGCTACACCTTC. It specifies CAYTTSPGGAYGYTF. This sequence joins TRBV30 and TRBJ1-2, with TRBD1 matching 7 bases. The CDR3 loop spans 15 amino acids. Per the germline V gene, CDR1 is GTSNPN and CDR2 is SVGIG (reference sequence). V shed 7 bases and J 4 bases; nucleotides not matched to a gene: 15.

V is TRBV19 and J is TRBJ1-5; D is unresolved. This CDR3 contains 13 residues. Between the trimmed V and J ends, which lost 8 bases and 4 bases, there was a span of 12 bases. Germline loops: CDR1 LNHDA, CDR2 SQIVND (reference sequence). The CDR3 bases are TGTGCCAGTCGGGCCGGTGGGAATCAGCCCCAGCATTTT. Protein: CASRAGGNQPQHF.

This clone was found once. The rearrangement uses TRBV5-4 and TRBJ1-1; no clear D. The CDR3 has 13 residues. V shed 0 bases and J shed 3 bases, with 6 bases lying between them. The germline V gene has CDR1 SGHNT and CDR2 YYREEE (reference sequence). CDR3 amino acids: CASSLEGHTEAFF. CDR3 bases: TGTGCCAGCAGCTTGGAGGGTCACACTGAAGCTTTCTTT.

The chain combines TRBV19 with TRBJ1-5; TRBD1 agrees at 7 bases. J was trimmed by 3 bases and V by 4 bases; bases with no gene match: 9. CDR1 and CDR2 (germline): LNHDA, SQIVND (reference sequence). The CDR3 contains 16 residues. The CDR3 reads CASSTPLQGDNQPQHF. DNA for the CDR3: TGTGCCAGTAGTACTCCCTTGCAGGGGGACAATCAGCCCCAGCATTTT. Using reference TRBV19 and TRBJ1-5 for the parts outside the CDR3, the full variable domain is DGGITQSPKYLFRKEGQNVTLSCEQNLNHDAMYWYRQDPGQGLRLIYYSQIVNDFQKGDIAEGYSVSREKKESFPLTVTSAQKNPTAFYLCASSTPLQGDNQPQHFGDGTRLSIL.

The chain links TRBV30 to TRBJ2-7; a weak D match, TRBD1 (6 bases). Trimming pared 3 bases from V and 0 bases from J, leaving 15 bases between. CDR1 is GTSNPN and CDR2 is SVGIG in the germline V gene (reference sequence). The CDR3 loop spans 15 amino acids. In DNA form, the CDR3 reads TGTGCCTGGAGGAGACAGGAAAGAAGCTCCTACGAGCAGTACTTC. Translating gives CAWRRQERSSYEQYF. The complete variable domain, with remaining parts taken from reference TRBV30 and TRBJ2-7, reads SQTIHQWPATLVQPVGSPLSLECTVEGTSNPNLYWYRQAAGRGLQLLFYSVGIGQISSEVPQNLSASRPQDRQFILSSKKLLLSDSGFYLCAWRRQERSSYEQYFGPGTRLTVT.

CDR3 amino acids: CASSRTTANTEAFF. The CDR3 DNA sequence: TGTGCCAGTAGTAGGACGACGGCGAACACTGAAGCTTTCTTT. The rearrangement joins TRBV19 to TRBJ1-1; D unclear. Germline loops: CDR1 LNHDA, CDR2 SQIVND (reference sequence). The CDR3 covers 14 residues. The V end was cut by 4 bases, the J end by 1 base, with 10 bases between.

The V gene is TRBV7-6, the J gene TRBJ1-6; D is unclear. V shed 8 bases and J shed 7 bases, with 12 bases lying between them. Germline CDR1 and CDR2: SGHVS and FNYEAQ. The CDR3 is 13 amino acids. The CDR3 loop reads CASRSGGNSPLHF. As DNA, the CDR3 is TGTGCCAGCCGATCCGGAGGGAATTCACCCCTCCACTTT.

V usage is TRBV29-1 and J usage is TRBJ2-7, with a tentative D call TRBD2 (5 bases). This CDR3 region has 13 residues. V lost 4 bases, J lost 3 bases, and 13 bases lay in between. CDR1 SQVTM and CDR2 ANQGSEA come from the germline V gene. CDR3: CSVGGQNSYEQYF. DNA of the CDR3: TGCAGCGTTGGAGGGCAGAATAGCTACGAGCAGTACTTC.

The chain has TRBV2 and TRBJ2-5; TRBD2 agrees at 7 bases. The J call may be wrong; the DNA end is better matched by TRBJ2-7. The CDR3 has 14 residues. The germline gives CDR1 SNHLY, CDR2 FYNNEI. CDR3 sequence (DNA): TGTGCCAGCAGCTTAGCCGGGACTAACTACGAGCAGTACTTC. Protein sequence: CASSLAGTNYEQYF.

This clone was detected only a few times. The rearrangement joins TRBV18 to TRBJ1-4; D is unresolved. The CDR3 contains 15 residues. Per the germline V gene, CDR1 is KGHSH and CDR2 is LQKENI. V was pared by 3 bases and J by 10 bases, with 18 bases between. The chain's CDR3 is CASSPTAQQALKLFF. The DNA of the CDR3 is TGTGCCAGCTCACCTACCGCACAGCAAGCACTAAAACTGTTTTTT.